The present entry profiles one TCR beta chain with its context. This clonotype occurred a few times. Its antigen target is currently unknown. Nothing much larger sits one base from this clone, and base qualities are not available. This sample is drawn from a study of T cells of healthy individuals (dated by TCRdb to the late 2010s). The method behind the library was 5' RACE. TCRdb names Illumina MiSeq as the instrument used. TCRdb reworked the public reads: Q25 trimming with fastp, MiXCR clone assembly, productive beta chains retained. Entries that share a CDR3 protein sequence are merged under the most common genes and DNA. The sample table contains about 40,000 distinct CDR3 sequences; only one count was recorded for 4% to 5.5% of them. Of the sample, about 10% is held by the ten largest clones. Cut back by 0 bases and 4 bases, the V and J ends lie 10 bases apart. Looking up the germline V gene (reference sequence) yields CDR1 LGHDT and CDR2 YNNKEL. The CDR3, from cysteine to phenylalanine, totals 15 residues. Kept here is only the CDR3 DNA, which spans 45 bases and is read in frame from base 1.

This TCR was sampled from a human donor in good health. Here the chain combines TRBV3-1 and TRBJ2-1; a weak D assignment points to TRBD2 (5 bases agree). The CDR3 region: CASSQDGVFYNEQFF. The nucleotide sequence is given as TGTGCCAGCAGCCAAGACGGGGTCTTTTACAATGAGCAGTTCTTC.